The 2 T cell receptor beta chains presented below share a single source sample, sequenced in a study of blood T cells in healthy people across ages. It was with a sample-barcoded 5' primer and a J-beta primer mix that a second PCR of about 6 to 12 cycles was run. TCRdb re-analysed the 5' RACE reads in MiXCR, keeping a single row per CDR3 protein. The sample has 1.5 million to 2 million distinct CDR3 sequences; roughly two fifths are singletons. Sequencing was carried out using blood. The receptors come from a human donor in good health.

The genes are TRBV3-1 and TRBJ2-5; 7 bases agree with TRBD1. CDR3 length equals 16 residues. Germline V lookup: CDR1 LGHDT, CDR2 YNNKEL (reference sequence). V was pared by 3 bases and J by 4 bases, with 11 bases of the junction left unmatched. The CDR3 DNA sequence: TGTGCCAGCAGCCACAACCCTCAGACAGGGAGAGAGACCCAGTACTTC. This gives the protein CASSHNPQTGRETQYF.

This clonotype was found a few times. The chain joins TRBV6-6 to TRBJ1-2; 7 bases line up with TRBD1. Germline CDR1 and CDR2: MNHNY and SVGAGI (reference sequence). V trimming: 6 bases; J trimming: 7 bases; junction bases outside the gene matches: 8. The CDR3 covers 13 residues. CDR3 residues: CASREGQASGYTF. The DNA for the CDR3 is TGTGCCAGCAGAGAAGGACAGGCTAGTGGCTACACCTTC.